A single sample gave rise to the 17 T cell receptor beta chains below, sequenced in a study of human T cells and chemical hapten exposure (dated by TCRdb to the early 2020s). The label giving this sample's time point can be read as: pre-sensitization, week 0. Read against the paper, the sample's treatment or condition label means: therapeutic diphenylcyclopropenone sensitization with weekly scalp DPC. The library was built by means of RACE. Sequencing was performed on a NextSeq 500. The raw public reads went through TCRdb reprocessing: fastp at Q25, MiXCR clone calling, in-frame beta chains kept. Each record represents a unique CDR3 protein, reported with the most common genes and DNA among its rows. The sample table holds about 120,000 distinct CDR3 sequences, of which approximately 12% were seen once. Approximately 3% of the sample is held by the ten biggest clonotypes. The specimen comprised whole blood, sampled in connection with sensitization to the hapten diphenylcyclopropenone (DPC). The receptors were sampled from a woman aged 18-30 years with alopecia areata. Some clones in this sample may be carry-over from other donors' samples.

This clonotype has a handful of counts. The chain combines TRBV18 with TRBJ2-1, with 11 bases fitting TRBD2. V lost 3 bases, J lost 6 bases, and 7 bases stayed unmatched. The CDR3 covers 16 residues. Germline values: CDR1 KGHSH, CDR2 LQKENI. The CDR3 bases are TGTGCCAGCTCACCCCTAACTAGCGGGGGTTTCAATGAGCAGTTCTTC. Residues: CASSPLTSGGFNEQFF.

J is TRBJ2-3 and V is TRBV11-2; TRBD2 matches at 12 bases. Looked up from germline, CDR1 is SGHAT and CDR2 is FQNNGV. This CDR3 spans 17 amino acids. J gave up 4 bases and V 5 bases, and 10 bases lay outside the gene matches. CDR3 in DNA: TGTGCCAGCAGCCCCCGGACTAGCGGGGCGCTATCAGATACGCAGTATTTT. This sequence encodes CASSPRTSGALSDTQYF.

This clonotype occurred many times. CDR3 nucleotide sequence: TGTGCCAGCAGCTTAGGGGGTTTAGACACTGAAGCTTTCTTT. This sequence encodes CASSLGGLDTEAFF. V is TRBV7-9 and J is TRBJ1-1; D gene uncertain. Trimming took 1 base from V and 3 from J, leaving 9 bases between them. The CDR3 length is 14 residues. The germline V gene encodes CDR1 SEHNR and CDR2 FQNEAQ (reference sequence).

The genes are TRBV9 and TRBJ2-5, with 7 bases matching TRBD1. Germline V lookup: CDR1 SGDLS, CDR2 YYNGEE. This CDR3 is 14 amino acids long. The junction had 4 bases not matched to a gene; V was cut back by 0 bases and J by 5 bases. CDR3 bases: TGTGCCAGCAGCGTAGCACAGGGGTTGGAGACCCAGTACTTC. Translation: CASSVAQGLETQYF.

The chain carries TRBV4-3 and TRBJ2-7, with D perhaps TRBD2 (5 bases). Germline CDR1 is LGHNA and CDR2 is YSLEER. With 5 bases removed from V and 2 bases from J, the gap between germline ends came to 13 bases. CDR3 length: 14 residues. The CDR3 loop reads CASSSVAGAYEQYF. As DNA, the CDR3 is TGCGCCAGCAGCTCCGTAGCCGGGGCCTACGAGCAGTACTTC.

V gene TRBV7-2 combines with J gene TRBJ2-5; 11 bases are a match to TRBD2. Germline trimming cut 5 bases from V and 5 bases from J; bases unmatched to any gene: 13. Germline lookup yields CDR1 SGHTA and CDR2 FQGNSA. This CDR3 has 17 residues. CDR3 protein: CASSQNSGGAGRETQYF. In nucleotides, the CDR3 is TGTGCCAGCAGCCAAAATAGCGGGGGGGCCGGTCGCGAGACCCAGTACTTC.

The V gene is TRBV7-9, the J gene TRBJ2-5, with 13 bases identical to TRBD2. Germline lookup yields CDR1 SEHNR and CDR2 FQNEAQ (reference sequence). This CDR3 is built from 18 residues. V lost 5 bases, J lost 5 bases, and 14 bases stayed unmatched. DNA of the CDR3: TGTGCCAGCAGCGAAGGGACTAGCGGGAACCCCTCCGTGGAGACCCAGTACTTC. It codes for CASSEGTSGNPSVETQYF. Using reference TRBV7-9 and TRBJ2-5 for the parts outside the CDR3, the full variable domain is DTGVSQNPRHKITKRGQNVTFRCDPISEHNRLYWYRQTLGQGPEFLTYFQNEAQLEKSRLLSDRFSAERPKGSFSTLEIQRTEQGDSAMYLCASSEGTSGNPSVETQYFGPGTRLLVL.

This clonotype was detected only a few times. The genes are TRBV25-1 and TRBJ2-7; D call uncertain. Germline-derived CDR1 and CDR2 are MGHDK and SYGVNS. There are 13 residues in the CDR3. With 8 bases removed from V and 1 base from J, the gap between germline ends came to 12 bases. The CDR3 sequence: CASRLTGSYEQYF. The CDR3, as DNA: TGTGCCAGCCGACTGACGGGTTCCTACGAGCAGTACTTC.

The chain recombines TRBV6-2 or TRBV6-3 with TRBJ1-6; D is ambiguous. The CDR3 runs to 13 residues. CDR1 and CDR2 (germline): MNHEY, SVGEGT. The germline V and J ends were trimmed by 2 bases and 7 bases, with 6 bases remaining between them. The CDR3, as DNA: TGTGCCAGCAGTTACGTGGGGAATTCACCCCTCCACTTT. The encoded protein is CASSYVGNSPLHF.

This clonotype was observed a handful of times. V is TRBV7-8 and J is TRBJ1-6, with 7 positions matching TRBD1. This CDR3 has 15 residues. Germline V gene data show CDR1 as SGHVS and CDR2 as FQNEAQ. V lost 4 bases, J lost 6 bases, and 6 bases stayed unmatched. CDR3 sequence: CASSSRDSINSPLHF. CDR3 nucleotide sequence: TGTGCCAGCAGCTCCCGGGACAGTATTAATTCACCCCTCCACTTT.

A few counts support this clonotype. The J gene is TRBJ2-2, the V gene TRBV19; no reliable D call. Trimming shortened V by 3 bases and J by 3 bases, and 8 bases separated the two germline ends. The CDR3 is 14 amino acids. Germline V CDR1 and CDR2: LNHDA, SQIVND (reference sequence). CDR3 coding DNA: TGTGCCAGTAGTATTTGGTCAGACACCGGGGAGCTGTTTTTT. This codes for CASSIWSDTGELFF.

As regards this clonotype: At one boundary the junction diverges from the germline segment, which might be a read error. The V gene is TRBV6-2 or TRBV6-3, the J gene TRBJ2-5, with 8 bases aligning to TRBD1. Germline CDR1 reads MNHEY; CDR2 reads SVGEGT. This CDR3 comprises 15 residues. CDR3 in amino acids: CAGSPRGRGKETQYF. Here the CDR3 DNA reads TGTGCCGGCAGCCCCAGGGGGCGCGGTAAAGAGACCCAGTACTTC.

This clonotype was counted at least ten times. The chain is built from TRBV21-1 and TRBJ1-2; the listed D gene, TRBD1, was not tested against the DNA. TRBV21-1 is a recognized pseudogene. The CDR3 is 17 residues long. This CDR3 reads CASSNSPSGTAGYGYTF. The CDR3 DNA reads as TGTGCCAGCAGCAACTCCCCATCCGGGACGGCGGGCTATGGCTACACCTTC.

This chain uses TRBV20-1 with TRBJ1-2; D possibly corresponds to TRBD1 (5 bases). Germline CDR1 is DFQATT and CDR2 is SNEGSKA (reference sequence). The CDR3 is 13 residues long. V shed 5 bases and J shed 8 bases, with 18 bases lying between them. The chain's CDR3 is CSASPGLDKGYTF. Written as DNA, the CDR3 is TGCAGTGCTTCTCCGGGACTCGACAAAGGCTACACCTTC.

In this sample, this clonotype turned up many times. This chain uses TRBV30 with TRBJ2-7; tentative D call: TRBD1 (5 bases). The CDR3 has 11 residues. The germline CDR1 and CDR2 sequences are GTSNPN and SVGIG (reference sequence). V was trimmed by 2 bases and J by 6 bases, leaving 8 bases between them. The CDR3 coding sequence is TGTGCCTGGAGTTTCACAGGCGAGCAGTACTTC. Translating gives CAWSFTGEQYF.

This clonotype appeared many times. The rearrangement links TRBV11-2 to TRBJ1-1; tentative D call: TRBD1 (5 bases). CDR3 size: 12 residues. Trimming cost V 1 base and J 6 bases, with 6 bases left between them. Germline CDR1 and CDR2: SGHAT and FQNNGV. Here the CDR3 reads CASSLAGSEAFF. CDR3 DNA: TGTGCCAGCAGCTTAGCAGGGTCTGAAGCTTTCTTT.

This clonotype was observed a handful of times. This chain links TRBV19 with TRBJ2-2; no firm D call. The CDR3 length is 14 residues. Germline V gene lookup returns CDR1 LNHDA and CDR2 SQIVND (reference sequence). Between the trimmed V and J ends, which lost 3 bases and 4 bases, there was a span of 9 bases. The CDR3 spells CASSMGGSTGELFF. CDR3 in DNA: TGTGCCAGTAGTATGGGTGGTTCCACCGGGGAGCTGTTTTTT.